This T cell receptor (beta chain) was sequenced in a study of PD-L1 blockade in urothelial cancer. Method: immunoSEQ multiplex PCR; TCRdb's copy keeps in-frame clones and lacks some. The table includes approximately 88,000 clones, about 83% detected once. The time point was: pretreatment peripheral blood. V lost 0 bases to trimming and J lost 6 bases, with 15 bases between them. Germline CDR1 and CDR2: SGHAT and FQNNGV. This CDR3 contains 16 residues. The TCR was taken from a man aged 60 to 69 with urothelial cancer. This material consisted of PBMCs, taken around atezolizumab (anti-PD-L1) treatment. The chain couples TRBV11-2 to TRBJ2-1, with a weak D call TRBD2 (6 bases). The CDR3 reads CASSLEGAGSPNEQFF. In DNA form, the CDR3 reads TGTGCCAGCAGCTTAGAGGGCGCGGGATCCCCCAATGAGCAGTTCTTC.